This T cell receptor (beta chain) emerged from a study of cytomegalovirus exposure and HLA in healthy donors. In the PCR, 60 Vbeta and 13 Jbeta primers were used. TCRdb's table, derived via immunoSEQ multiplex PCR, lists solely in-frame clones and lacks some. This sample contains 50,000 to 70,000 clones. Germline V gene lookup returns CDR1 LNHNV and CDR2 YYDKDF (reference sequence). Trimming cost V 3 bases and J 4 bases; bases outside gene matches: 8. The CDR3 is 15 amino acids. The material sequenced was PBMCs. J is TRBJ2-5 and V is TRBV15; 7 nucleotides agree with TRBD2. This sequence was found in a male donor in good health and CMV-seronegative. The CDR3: CATSSLRGEGETQYF. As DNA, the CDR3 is TGTGCCACCAGCAGCCTCCGGGGGGAGGGAGAGACCCAGTACTTC.